What follows are 19 T cell receptor beta chains derived from one specimen sequenced in a study of blood T cell repertoires in COVID-19. Clones were read by immunoSEQ multiplex PCR, and TCRdb kept only the in-frame ones, dropping some. The sample has about 240,000 clones; around 83% are singletons. The sequenced sample consisted of peripheral blood. The receptors stem from a woman over 75 with acute or convalescent COVID-19.

This rearrangement joins TRBV20-1 to TRBJ1-1, with D possibly TRBD1 on 6 matching bases. CDR1 and CDR2 (germline): DFQATT, SNEGSKA (reference sequence). Between the trimmed V and J ends, which lost 5 bases and 10 bases, there was a span of 11 bases. The CDR3 is made up of 10 amino acids. The CDR3 loop reads CSALQGIAFF. The CDR3 nucleotides read TGCAGTGCTCTTCAGGGGATAGCTTTCTTT.

This sequence joins TRBV11-2 and TRBJ2-5; tentative D call: TRBD2 (6 bases). Trimming took 4 bases from V and 4 from J, leaving 13 bases between them. Germline V lookup: CDR1 SGHAT, CDR2 FQNNGV. There are 14 residues in the CDR3. The CDR3 reads CASSSPMGGETQYF. The CDR3 DNA reads as TGTGCCAGCAGCTCCCCGATGGGGGGAGAGACCCAGTACTTC.

In nucleotides, the CDR3 is TGTGCCAGCAGCTTAGGACAGGGGGAGGGAGATGAGCAGTTCTTC. Its translation is CASSLGQGEGDEQFF. The chain combines TRBV7-9 with TRBJ2-1, with 9 bases fitting TRBD1. V trimming: 1 base; J trimming: 8 bases; junction bases outside the gene matches: 6. Germline CDR1 reads SEHNR; CDR2 reads FQNEAQ (reference sequence). The CDR3 loop spans 15 amino acids.

This clone has only a few counts. CDR3 in amino acids: CASRTGNPYEQYF. The CDR3 nucleotides are TGTGCCAGCAGGACAGGGAACCCCTACGAGCAGTACTTC. The chain joins TRBV28 to TRBJ2-7; TRBD1 matches at 7 bases. CDR1 and CDR2 (germline): MDHEN, SYDVKM. The CDR3 spans 13 residues. With V trimmed by 6 bases and J by 2 bases, 4 bases remained unmatched.

The rearrangement links TRBV5-1 to TRBJ2-7, with 11 bases that match TRBD2. Germline CDR1 and CDR2: SGHRS and YFSETQ. After removal of 0 bases from V and 6 bases from J, the junction contained 8 bases not matched to a gene. The CDR3 runs 16 residues. CDR3 bases: TGCGCCAGCAGCTTGGCGGGGACTAGCGGCGCTCGCGAGCAGTACTTC. The encoded protein is CASSLAGTSGAREQYF.

V and J are TRBV13 and TRBJ2-1, with 7 bases aligning to TRBD1. Germline V gene sequence: CDR1 PRHDT, CDR2 FYEKMQ (reference sequence). V dropped 4 bases and J dropped 5; count of bases not matched to a gene: 5. This CDR3 comprises 14 residues. CDR3 amino acids: CASSSRDRHNEQFF. Written as DNA, the CDR3 is TGTGCCAGCAGCTCCCGGGACAGACACAATGAGCAGTTCTTC.

The V call is TRBV3-1 (or the pseudogene TRBV3-2), the J call TRBJ2-1; TRBD2 is a possible D gene (5 bases). CDR1 and CDR2 from the germline V gene are LGHDT and YNNKEL (reference sequence). V was shortened by 1 base and J by 12 bases, with 16 bases between the two germline ends. CDR3 length equals 14 residues. CDR3 in amino acids: CASSQGDYGPLQFF. The CDR3 DNA reads TGTGCCAGCAGCCAAGGAGACTACGGACCCCTGCAGTTCTTC.

V and J are TRBV7-8 and TRBJ1-6, with a tentative D call TRBD1 (5 bases). From germline, CDR1 is SGHVS and CDR2 FQNEAQ. The CDR3 sequence is 17 residues long. V was shortened by 8 bases and J by 6 bases, with 23 bases between the two germline ends. CDR3 in DNA: TGTGCCAGCTCCTTGGGGGGGGTAGGGTTGAGTAATTCACCCCTCCACTTT. Translated: CASSLGGVGLSNSPLHF. Variable domain in full (rest from reference TRBV7-8 and TRBJ1-6): GAGVSQSPRYKVAKRGQDVALRCDPISGHVSLFWYQQALGQGPEFLTYFQNEAQLDKSGLPSDRFFAERPEGSVSTLKIQRTQQEDSAVYLCASSLGGVGLSNSPLHFGNGTRLTVT.

J is TRBJ2-7 and V is TRBV29-1, with a tentative D call TRBD1 (6 bases). The V gene's germline CDR1 is SQVTM and CDR2 ANQGSEA. V was trimmed by 3 bases and J by 3 bases, leaving 9 bases between them. The length of the CDR3 is 12 residues. CDR3 protein: CSVEGAGYEQYF. The CDR3 coding sequence is TGCAGCGTTGAGGGGGCCGGCTACGAGCAGTACTTC.

The chain joins TRBV9 to TRBJ1-1; 7 nucleotides agree with TRBD1. The CDR3 runs to 13 residues. Germline lookup yields CDR1 SGDLS and CDR2 YYNGEE. The V segment lost 2 bases and the J segment 4 bases; nucleotides outside the gene matches: 2. The CDR3 coding sequence is TGTGCCAGCAGCGTCACAGGGGCCACTGAAGCTTTCTTT. It yields the protein CASSVTGATEAFF. The full variable domain, completed using reference TRBV9 and TRBJ1-1, is DSGVTQTPKHLITATGQRVTLRCSPRSGDLSVYWYQQSLDQGLQFLIQYYNGEERAKGNILERFSAQQFPDLHSELNLSSLELGDSALYFCASSVTGATEAFFGQGTRLTVV.

Regarding this clone: Compared with germline, one end of the junction differs, possibly owing to a read error. The gene calls are TRBV7-7 and TRBJ2-7; D perhaps matches TRBD2 (5 bases). The end of the DNA is better explained by TRBJ2-5, so the J call may be wrong. From germline, CDR1 is SSHAT and CDR2 FNYEAQ (reference sequence). CDR3 length: 13 residues. The chain's CDR3 is CASSLGRVETQYF. In nucleotides, the CDR3 is TGTGCTAGCAGCTTAGGGCGGGTGGAGACCCAGTACTTC.

This chain links TRBV7-3 with TRBJ1-1; 7 nucleotides align to TRBD1. J gave up 4 bases and V 4 bases, and 3 bases lay outside the gene matches. Germline CDR1 reads SGHTA; CDR2 reads FQGTGA. The CDR3 runs 13 residues. The CDR3 nucleotides are TGTGCCAGCAGCTCTCGACAGGGCACTGAAGCTTTCTTT. Protein sequence: CASSSRQGTEAFF.

The chain couples TRBV9 to TRBJ2-1; 9 bases align to TRBD2. The germline CDR1 and CDR2 sequences are SGDLS and YYNGEE. V shed 0 bases, J shed 9 bases, and the junction held 7 bases outside the gene matches. This CDR3 region has 15 residues. In nucleotides, the CDR3 is TGTGCCAGCAGCGTAGCGGCTAGCGGGGTAGGTGAGCAGTTCTTC. Protein sequence: CASSVAASGVGEQFF.

In this sample, this clone turned up once. The chain uses TRBV6-5 and TRBJ2-7; the match to TRBD1 covers 8 bases. This CDR3 is 15 amino acids long. Germline CDR1 is MNHEY and CDR2 is SVGAGI. V lost 6 bases and J lost 0; bases outside the gene matches: 7. In DNA, the CDR3 is TGTGCCAGCAGCCCGCCCGGGACAGGCTCCTACGAGCAGTACTTC. This translates into CASSPPGTGSYEQYF.

The CDR3 nucleotides read TGTGCCAGCAGCGCCCAGGGCGCTCAGCCCCAGCATTTT. It specifies CASSAQGAQPQHF. V and J are TRBV25-1 and TRBJ1-5; a possible D gene is TRBD1 (5 bases). The CDR3 covers 13 residues. V gave up 6 bases and J gave up 6 bases, with 12 bases separating them. Germline loops: CDR1 MGHDK, CDR2 SYGVNS.

This chain connects TRBV18 to TRBJ1-1; TRBD1 might be the D (5 bases). The V end was cut by 3 bases, the J end by 5 bases, with 10 bases between. This CDR3 is built from 13 residues. Germline lookup yields CDR1 KGHSH and CDR2 LQKENI. CDR3 in amino acids: CASSPGKGTEAFF. Written as DNA, the CDR3 is TGTGCCAGCTCACCGGGGAAGGGGACTGAAGCTTTCTTT.

The chain employs TRBV7-2 and TRBJ2-5, with TRBD1 matching 8 bases. Germline CDR1 is SGHTA and CDR2 is FQGNSA. After removal of 4 bases from V and 4 bases from J, the junction contained 5 bases not matched to a gene. This CDR3 is 14 amino acids long. The CDR3 sequence: CASSSTGAGETQYF. Written as DNA, the CDR3 is TGTGCCAGCAGCTCGACAGGGGCCGGAGAGACCCAGTACTTC.

This clone showed up just once. The genes are TRBV19 and TRBJ1-5; 9 nucleotides align to TRBD1. The CDR3 spans 15 residues. Trimming took 2 bases from V and 5 from J; bases not matched to a gene: 4. CDR1 is LNHDA and CDR2 is SQIVND in the germline V gene (reference sequence). CDR3 nucleotides: TGTGCCAGTAGTATAACTCGGACAGGGGATCAGCCCCAGCATTTT. Encoded protein: CASSITRTGDQPQHF.

J is TRBJ1-5 and V is TRBV19, with 8 bases aligning to TRBD1. Trimming removed 7 bases from V and 9 bases from J; junction bases left unmatched: 14. This CDR3 is built from 15 residues. Germline CDR1 reads LNHDA; CDR2 reads SQIVND (reference sequence). The CDR3 DNA sequence: TGTGCCAGTATCGGGGCAGGGGGCGCGGTGGGGCCCCAGCATTTT. It is translated as CASIGAGGAVGPQHF.